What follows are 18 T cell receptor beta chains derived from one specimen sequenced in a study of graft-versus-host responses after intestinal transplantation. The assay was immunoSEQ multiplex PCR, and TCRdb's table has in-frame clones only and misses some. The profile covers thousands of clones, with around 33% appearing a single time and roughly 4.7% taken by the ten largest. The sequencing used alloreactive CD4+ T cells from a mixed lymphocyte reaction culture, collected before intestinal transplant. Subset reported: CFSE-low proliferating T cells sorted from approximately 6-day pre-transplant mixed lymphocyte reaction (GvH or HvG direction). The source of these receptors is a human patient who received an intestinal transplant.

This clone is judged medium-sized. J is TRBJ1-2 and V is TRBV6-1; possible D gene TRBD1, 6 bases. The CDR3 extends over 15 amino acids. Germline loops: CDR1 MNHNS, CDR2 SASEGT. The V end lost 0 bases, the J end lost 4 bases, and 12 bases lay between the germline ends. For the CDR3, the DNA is TGTGCCAGCAGTGAAGCCCAAAGGGGGAGCTATGGCTACACCTTC. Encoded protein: CASSEAQRGSYGYTF.

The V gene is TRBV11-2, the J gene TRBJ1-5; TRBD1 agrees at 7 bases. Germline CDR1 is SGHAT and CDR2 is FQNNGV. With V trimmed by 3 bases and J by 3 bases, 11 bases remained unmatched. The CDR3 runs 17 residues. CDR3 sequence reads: CASSFNPKTGTNQPQHF. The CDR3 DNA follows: TGTGCCAGCAGCTTCAATCCAAAGACAGGGACCAATCAGCCCCAGCATTTT.

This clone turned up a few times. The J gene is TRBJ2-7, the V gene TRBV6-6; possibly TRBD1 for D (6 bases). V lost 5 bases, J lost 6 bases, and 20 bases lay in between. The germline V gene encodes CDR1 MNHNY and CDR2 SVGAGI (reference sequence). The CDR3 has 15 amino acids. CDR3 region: CASSDPTGTGFEQYF. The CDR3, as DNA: TGTGCCAGCAGTGACCCTACTGGAACAGGGTTCGAGCAGTACTTC.

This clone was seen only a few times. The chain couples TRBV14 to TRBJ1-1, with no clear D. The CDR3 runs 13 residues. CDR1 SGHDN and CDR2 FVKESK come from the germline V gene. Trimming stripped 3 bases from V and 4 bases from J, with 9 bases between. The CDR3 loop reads CASSQARFTEAFF. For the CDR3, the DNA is TGTGCCAGCAGCCAGGCAAGATTCACTGAAGCTTTCTTT.

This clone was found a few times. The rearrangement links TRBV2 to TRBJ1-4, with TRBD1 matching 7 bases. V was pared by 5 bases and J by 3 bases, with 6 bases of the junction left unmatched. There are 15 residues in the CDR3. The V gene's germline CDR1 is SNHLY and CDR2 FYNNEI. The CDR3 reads CASSKQGLSNEKLFF. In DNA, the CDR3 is TGTGCCAGCAGTAAACAGGGGTTGTCTAATGAAAAACTGTTTTTT. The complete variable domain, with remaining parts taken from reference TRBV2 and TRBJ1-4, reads EPEVTQTPSHQVTQMGQEVILRCVPISNHLYFYWYRQILGQKVEFLVSFYNNEISEKSEIFDDQFSVERPDGSNFTLKIRSTKLEDSAMYFCASSKQGLSNEKLFFGSGTQLSVL.

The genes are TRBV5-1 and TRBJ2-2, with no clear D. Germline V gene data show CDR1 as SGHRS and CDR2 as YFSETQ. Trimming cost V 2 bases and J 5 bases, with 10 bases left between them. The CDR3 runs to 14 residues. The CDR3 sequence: CASSFRGGTGELFF. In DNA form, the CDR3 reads TGCGCCAGCAGCTTTCGAGGTGGAACCGGGGAGCTGTTTTTT.

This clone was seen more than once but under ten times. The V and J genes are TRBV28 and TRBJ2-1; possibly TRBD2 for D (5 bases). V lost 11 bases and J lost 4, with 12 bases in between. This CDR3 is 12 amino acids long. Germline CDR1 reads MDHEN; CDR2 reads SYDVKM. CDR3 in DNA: TGTGCCGTCAAACTAGGATACAATGAGCAGTTCTTC. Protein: CAVKLGYNEQFF.

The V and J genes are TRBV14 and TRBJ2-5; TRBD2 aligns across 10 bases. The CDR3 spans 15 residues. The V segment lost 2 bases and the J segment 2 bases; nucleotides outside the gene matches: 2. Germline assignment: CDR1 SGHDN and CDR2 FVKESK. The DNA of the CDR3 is TGTGCCAGCAGCCAACCGGGACTAGCGCAAGAGACCCAGTACTTC. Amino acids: CASSQPGLAQETQYF.

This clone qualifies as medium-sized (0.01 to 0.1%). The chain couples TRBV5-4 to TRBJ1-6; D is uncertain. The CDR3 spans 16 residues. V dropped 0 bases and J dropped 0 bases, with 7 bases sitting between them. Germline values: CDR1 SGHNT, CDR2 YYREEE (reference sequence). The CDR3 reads CASSLEPNSYNSPLHF. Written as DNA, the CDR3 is TGTGCCAGCAGCTTGGAGCCCAACTCCTATAATTCACCCCTCCACTTT.

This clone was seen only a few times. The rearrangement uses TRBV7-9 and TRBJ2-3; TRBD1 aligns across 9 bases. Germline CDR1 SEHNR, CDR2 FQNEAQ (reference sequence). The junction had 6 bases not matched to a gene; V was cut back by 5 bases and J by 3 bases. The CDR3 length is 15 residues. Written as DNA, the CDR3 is TGTGCCAGCAGCCTTGGGACAGGGTGGACAGATACGCAGTATTTT. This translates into CASSLGTGWTDTQYF.

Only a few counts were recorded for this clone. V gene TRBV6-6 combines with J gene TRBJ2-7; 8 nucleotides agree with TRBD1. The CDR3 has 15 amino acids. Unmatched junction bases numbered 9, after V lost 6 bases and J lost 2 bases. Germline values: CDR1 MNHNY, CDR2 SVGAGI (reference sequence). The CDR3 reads CASRPATGATYEQYF. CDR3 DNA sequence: TGTGCCAGCAGACCAGCGACAGGGGCTACCTACGAGCAGTACTTC.

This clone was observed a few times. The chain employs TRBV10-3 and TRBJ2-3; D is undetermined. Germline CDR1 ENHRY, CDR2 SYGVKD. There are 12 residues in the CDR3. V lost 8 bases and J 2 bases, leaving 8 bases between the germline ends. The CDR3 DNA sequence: TGTGCCATCTCTGGCACCACAGATACGCAGTATTTT. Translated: CAISGTTDTQYF.

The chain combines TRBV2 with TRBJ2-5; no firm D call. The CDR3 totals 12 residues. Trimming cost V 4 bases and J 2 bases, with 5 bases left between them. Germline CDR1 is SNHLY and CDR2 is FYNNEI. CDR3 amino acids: CASSALQETQYF. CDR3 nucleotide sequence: TGTGCCAGCAGTGCTCTGCAAGAGACCCAGTACTTC. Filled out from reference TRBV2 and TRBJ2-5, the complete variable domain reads EPEVTQTPSHQVTQMGQEVILRCVPISNHLYFYWYRQILGQKVEFLVSFYNNEISEKSEIFDDQFSVERPDGSNFTLKIRSTKLEDSAMYFCASSALQETQYFGPGTRLLVL.

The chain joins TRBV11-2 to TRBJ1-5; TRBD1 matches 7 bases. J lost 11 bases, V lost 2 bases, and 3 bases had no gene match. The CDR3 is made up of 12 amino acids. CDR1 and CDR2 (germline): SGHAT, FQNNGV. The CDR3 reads CASSLRGQTQHF. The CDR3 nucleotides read TGTGCCAGCAGCTTAAGGGGACAGACCCAGCATTTT.

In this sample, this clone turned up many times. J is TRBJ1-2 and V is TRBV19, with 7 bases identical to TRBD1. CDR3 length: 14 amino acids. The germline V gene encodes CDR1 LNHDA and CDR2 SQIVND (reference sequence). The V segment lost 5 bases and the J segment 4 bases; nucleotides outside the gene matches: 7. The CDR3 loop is CASSSKTGFYGYTF. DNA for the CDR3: TGTGCCAGTAGTTCAAAGACAGGGTTCTATGGCTACACCTTC.

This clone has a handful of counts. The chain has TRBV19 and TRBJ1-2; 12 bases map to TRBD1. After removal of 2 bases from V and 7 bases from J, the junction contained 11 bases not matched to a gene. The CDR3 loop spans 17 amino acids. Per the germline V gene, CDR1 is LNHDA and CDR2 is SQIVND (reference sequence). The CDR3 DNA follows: TGTGCCAGTAGTATAAGTGGGACAGGGGGCGCAGGTCGTGGCTACACCTTC. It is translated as CASSISGTGGAGRGYTF.

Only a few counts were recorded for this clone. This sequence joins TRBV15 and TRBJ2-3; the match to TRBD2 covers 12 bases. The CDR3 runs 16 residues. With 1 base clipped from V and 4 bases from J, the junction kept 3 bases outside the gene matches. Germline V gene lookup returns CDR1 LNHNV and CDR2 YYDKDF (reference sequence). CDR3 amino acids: CATSRASGGAADTQYF. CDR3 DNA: TGTGCCACCAGCAGAGCTAGCGGGGGGGCCGCAGATACGCAGTATTTT.

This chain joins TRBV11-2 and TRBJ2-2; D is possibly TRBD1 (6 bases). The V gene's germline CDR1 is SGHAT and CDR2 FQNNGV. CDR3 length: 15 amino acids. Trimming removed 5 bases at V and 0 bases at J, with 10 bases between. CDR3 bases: TGTGCCAGCAGCCTTGACAGGACGAACACCGGGGAGCTGTTTTTT. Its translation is CASSLDRTNTGELFF.